These T cell receptor beta chains were read from a single sample in a study of early T cells in non-severe SARS-CoV-2 infection. TCRdb reprocessed the 5' RACE reads with MiXCR, giving one entry per CDR3 protein. The profile shows 25,000 to 35,000 distinct CDR3 sequences, 6.6% of them singletons. Sequencing input: whole blood. Every receptor here comes from an adult who was a healthcare worker with PCR-confirmed SARS-CoV-2 infection or an uninfected control (not recorded which). Both conserved end residues are part of each CDR3.

>TRBV4-2|TRBJ2-3
CASSQLAGEDTQYF
>TRBV19|TRBJ2-2
CARSGRTGRTNTGELFF
>TRBV7-6|TRBJ2-3
CASSLTGRRDTQYF
>TRBV19|TRBJ1-3
CASSIIPGSGNTIYF
>TRBV19|TRBJ2-1
CASSIADTGREQFF
>TRBV9|TRBJ1-1
CASETAGGTEAFF
>TRBV5-1|TRBJ2-7
CASSFTGLLNEQYF
>TRBV5-1|TRBJ2-5
CASRPDSQETQYF
>TRBV6-5|TRBJ2-1
CASSYSQGATEQFF
>TRBV19|TRBJ2-5
CASSINGVWETQYF
>TRBV28|TRBJ2-3
CASSLFSSGSTDTQYF
>TRBV20-1|TRBJ2-7
CSARVTGVPYEQYF
>TRBV12-3/TRBV12-4|TRBJ1-2
CASSSQGAYGYTF
>TRBV7-9|TRBJ2-1
CASSRTGSVNEQFF
>TRBV4-2|TRBJ2-7
CASSQGPYPPVPYEQYF
>TRBV18|TRBJ2-3
CASSPIQKLAGGQDTQYF
>TRBV27|TRBJ1-1
CASSSRQGRVNTEAFF
>TRBV28|TRBJ2-1
CASSLGTGYEQFF
>TRBV2|TRBJ2-1
CASRATPLTSHSDNEQFF
>TRBV30|TRBJ2-5
CAWSAGWGSQETQYF
>TRBV14|TRBJ2-7
CASSIRDRRFGDEQYF
>TRBV6-2/TRBV6-3|TRBJ2-5
CASGARETQYF
>TRBV20-1|TRBJ1-6
CSAREPGQGKSPLHF
>TRBV5-4|TRBJ1-2
CASSLDRGPLGGYTF
>TRBV20-1|TRBJ1-1
CSAREGQAEAFF
>TRBV7-8|TRBJ2-1
CASTTYRGYSYNEQFF
>TRBV3-1|TRBJ2-1
CASSSLIGAYNEQFF
>TRBV11-2|TRBJ2-2
CASSLVLRLAGGLPDTGELFF
>TRBV5-1|TRBJ2-1
CASSVQGGSYNEQFF
>TRBV12-3/TRBV12-4|TRBJ1-1
CASSRMGGQGFTEAFF
>TRBV6-2/TRBV6-3|TRBJ2-1
CASSRGPSYNEQFF
>TRBV4-3|TRBJ1-1
CASSHYQLNTEAFF
>TRBV7-6|TRBJ2-3
CASSLGKSTDTQYF
>TRBV28|TRBJ1-5
CASITGGLSQPQHF
>TRBV12-3/TRBV12-4|TRBJ2-2
CASTRTGGTGELFF
>TRBV11-2|TRBJ2-2
CASTQMAGELFF
>TRBV28|TRBJ2-4
CASSSGTGRSGNIQYF
>TRBV5-4|TRBJ1-1
CASSSQAGAEAFF
>TRBV20-1|TRBJ1-6
CSALGQGVTSGSPLHF
>TRBV18|TRBJ2-7
CASSPRDFSYEQYF
>TRBV7-9|TRBJ2-1
CASSLATSSNEQFF
>TRBV2|TRBJ2-1
CASTFGTSGATEQFF
>TRBV28|TRBJ2-3
CASRGGNSNTDTQYF
>TRBV11-2|TRBJ1-1
CASSLVTPRGQEAFF
>TRBV5-6|TRBJ2-5
CASSLASSGQETQYF
>TRBV12-3/TRBV12-4|TRBJ2-1
CAVEVPLNEQFF
>TRBV28|TRBJ2-5
CASGGQETQYF